The 15 T cell receptor beta chains presented below share a single source sample, sequenced in a study of radiation and T cells in renal cell carcinoma. Libraries were prepared by immunoSEQ multiplex PCR; TCRdb keeps only in-frame clonotypes and omits some of them. The data hold 130,000 to 150,000 clones, with roughly 90% observed a single time. As to time point: baseline pretreatment blood. The treatment denotes: 15 Gy SBRT to primary tumor, nephrectomy 4 weeks later. Sequences were derived from blood, sampled from a patient whose treatment included radiotherapy and nephrectomy. Every receptor here comes from a woman aged 50 to 60 with renal cell carcinoma.

This clone appeared once. This chain's CDR3 is CASSEISTGNSGNTIYF. The CDR3, as DNA: TGTGCCAGCTCAGAAATATCCACAGGGAATTCTGGAAACACCATATATTTT. The J gene is TRBJ1-3, the V gene TRBV18; the D gene is possibly TRBD1 (6 bases). CDR3 size: 17 residues. Trimming shortened V by 5 bases and J by 1 base, and 18 bases separated the two germline ends. Germline V CDR1 and CDR2: KGHSH, LQKENI.

The V and J genes are TRBV5-1 and TRBJ2-3; TRBD2 matches 13 bases. V lost 4 bases to trimming and J lost 0 bases; unmatched junction nucleotides: 5. Germline V gives CDR1 SGHRS, CDR2 YFSETQ. The CDR3 extends over 17 amino acids. The CDR3 region is CASSTRLAGGSTDTQYF. CDR3 nucleotide sequence: TGCGCCAGCAGCACTCGACTAGCGGGGGGTAGCACAGATACGCAGTATTTT.

Comment on this clone: At one of its ends the junction is not consistent with the germline gene, which may arise from a read error. The chain has TRBV13 and TRBJ1-2; no definite D call. Germline V gene lookup returns CDR1 PRHDT and CDR2 FYEKMQ (reference sequence). CDR3 length: 11 amino acids. CDR3 coding DNA: TGTGCCAGCAGCTTAGGGACAAACATTCGCTTC. This translates into CASSLGTNIRF.

The gene calls are TRBV9 and TRBJ2-1; 7 bases align to TRBD2. The germline V gene encodes CDR1 SGDLS and CDR2 YYNGEE. With V trimmed by 2 bases and J by 7 bases, 6 bases remained unmatched. CDR3 length equals 14 residues. Here the CDR3 DNA reads TGTGCCAGCAGCGTTCACAGCGGGGCGAATGAGCAGTTCTTC. Amino acids: CASSVHSGANEQFF.

CDR3 in DNA: TGCGCCAGCAGCCAAGTCTCCCCCCGCGACACCCGCTATGGCTACACCTTC. It translates to CASSQVSPRDTRYGYTF. The gene calls are TRBV4-1 and TRBJ1-2; D is ambiguous. Germline assignment: CDR1 MGHRA and CDR2 YSYEKL. The CDR3 contains 17 residues. Trimming left V 1 base short and J 4 bases short, with 19 bases between.

The rearrangement uses TRBV19 and TRBJ2-6; 8 bases line up with TRBD1. Germline lookup yields CDR1 LNHDA and CDR2 SQIVND (reference sequence). With V trimmed by 5 bases and J by 4 bases, 4 bases remained unmatched. The CDR3 is 15 amino acids. The DNA of the CDR3 is TGTGCCAGTAGTCTGGACAGGGCAGGGGCCAACGTCCTGACTTTC. Residues: CASSLDRAGANVLTF.

The chain carries TRBV5-4 and TRBJ1-2, with a tentative D call TRBD1 (6 bases). This CDR3 spans 13 amino acids. Germline V lookup: CDR1 SGHNT, CDR2 YYREEE (reference sequence). V was trimmed by 4 bases and J by 3 bases, leaving 10 bases between them. CDR3 sequence (DNA): TGTGCCAGCAGCCAAGGGGGTTACTATGGCTACACCTTC. Its translation is CASSQGGYYGYTF.

The chain carries TRBV2 and TRBJ2-1, with 8 bases fitting TRBD1. J lost 7 bases, V lost 1 base, and 9 bases had no gene match. Germline V CDR1 and CDR2: SNHLY, FYNNEI. This CDR3 has 16 amino acids. CDR3 sequence reads: CASSEVPGQATNEQFF. In DNA, the CDR3 is TGTGCCAGCAGTGAAGTTCCGGGACAGGCAACAAATGAGCAGTTCTTC.

This rearrangement joins TRBV5-8 to TRBJ1-1; D is undetermined. Looked up from germline, CDR1 is SGHTS and CDR2 is YDEGEE. The germline V and J ends were trimmed by 0 bases and 6 bases, with 6 bases remaining between them. The CDR3 is made up of 12 amino acids. The CDR3 DNA follows: TGTGCCAGCAGCTTGGGAGGACCTGAAGCTTTCTTT. Its translation: CASSLGGPEAFF.

The rearrangement links TRBV5-4 to TRBJ2-1; 11 nucleotides line up with TRBD2. The J segment lost 0 bases and the V segment lost 0 bases, leaving 2 bases of the junction unmatched. The CDR3 is made up of 17 amino acids. Germline V gene lookup returns CDR1 SGHNT and CDR2 YYREEE (reference sequence). The CDR3 spells CASSLGLAGTSYNEQFF. The CDR3 DNA reads as TGTGCCAGCAGCTTGGGACTAGCGGGGACCTCCTACAATGAGCAGTTCTTC.

V usage is TRBV18 and J usage is TRBJ2-7, with D uncertain. V gave up 4 bases and J gave up 2 bases, with 21 bases separating them. The V gene's germline CDR1 is KGHSH and CDR2 LQKENI. CDR3 length: 17 amino acids. The CDR3 DNA is TGTGCCAGCTCACTACTTACCCTACAAGGGTCCACCTACGAGCAGTACTTC. Residues: CASSLLTLQGSTYEQYF.

The chain couples TRBV7-6 to TRBJ1-5; TRBD1 is a possible D gene (5 bases). The CDR3 runs 13 residues. Germline CDR1 and CDR2: SGHVS and FNYEAQ. Trimming removed 6 bases at V and 6 bases at J, with 12 bases between. CDR3 region: CASSPGGGQPQHF. CDR3 nucleotide sequence: TGTGCCAGCAGTCCGGGGGGGGGTCAGCCCCAGCATTTT.

The genes are TRBV29-1 and TRBJ1-5; TRBD1 agrees at 7 bases. This CDR3 is built from 12 residues. The V gene end was trimmed by 7 bases and the J gene end by 5 bases; junction bases not matched to a gene: 5. Germline CDR1 and CDR2: SQVTM and ANQGSEA. Here the CDR3 reads CSARQGDQPQHF. CDR3 DNA: TGCAGCGCGAGACAGGGTGATCAGCCCCAGCATTTT.

The chain combines TRBV6-5 with TRBJ2-5, with 9 positions matching TRBD2. The CDR3 runs 15 residues. Trimming took 2 bases from V and 2 from J; bases not matched to a gene: 3. Germline CDR1 reads MNHEY; CDR2 reads SVGAGI. CDR3 in DNA: TGTGCCAGCAGTTACCCGGGACTAGCTCAAGAGACCCAGTACTTC. This gives the protein CASSYPGLAQETQYF.

CDR3 in amino acids: CASSQDWDREQYF. The CDR3 DNA is TGTGCCAGCAGCCAAGACTGGGATCGGGAGCAGTACTTC. The J gene is TRBJ2-7, the V gene TRBV14, with D hard to call. The V end lost 0 bases, the J end lost 7 bases, and 10 bases lay between the germline ends. This CDR3 comprises 13 residues. The germline V gene encodes CDR1 SGHDN and CDR2 FVKESK.